This T cell receptor beta chain originates from a study of blood T cell repertoires in COVID-19. The wider study: Acute and convalescent COVID-19 samples came from the United States, Italy and Spain.

CDR1 and CDR2 from the germline V gene are MDHEN and SYDVKM. V lost 6 bases to trimming and J lost 6 bases; unmatched junction nucleotides: 7. This CDR3 spans 15 amino acids. Profiled with immunoSEQ multiplex PCR; TCRdb holds only in-frame clones, not every one. The sample holds about 380,000 clones, roughly 90% seen once. This clone has ten or more counts. The clonotype originates from a woman between 25 and 40 years old who had recovered from COVID-19. The chain carries TRBV28 and TRBJ1-4; 10 nucleotides line up with TRBD1. Sample: PBMCs or T cells enriched from blood (not recorded which). CDR3 DNA sequence: TGTGCCAGCAGCACTTTCGGACAGGGGGATGAAAAACTGTTTTTT. Translation gives CASSTFGQGDEKLFF.